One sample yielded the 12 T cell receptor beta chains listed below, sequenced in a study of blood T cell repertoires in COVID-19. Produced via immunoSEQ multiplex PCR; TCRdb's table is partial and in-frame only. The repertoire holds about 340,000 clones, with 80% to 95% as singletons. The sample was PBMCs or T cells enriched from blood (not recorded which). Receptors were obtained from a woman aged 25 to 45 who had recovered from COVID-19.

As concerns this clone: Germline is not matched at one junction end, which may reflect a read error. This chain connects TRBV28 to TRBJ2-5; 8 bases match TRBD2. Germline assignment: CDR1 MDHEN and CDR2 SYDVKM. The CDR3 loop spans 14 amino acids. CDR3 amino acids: CASRGTRLQEAQYF. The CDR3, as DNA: TGTGCCAGCAGAGGGACTAGACTACAAGAGGCCCAGTACTTC.

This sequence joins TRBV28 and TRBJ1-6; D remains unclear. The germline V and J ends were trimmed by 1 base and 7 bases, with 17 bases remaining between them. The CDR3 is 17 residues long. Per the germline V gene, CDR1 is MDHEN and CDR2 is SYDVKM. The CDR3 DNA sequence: TGTGCCAGCAGTTTATCACTGTTGCGGTTTGCGAATTCACCCCTCCACTTT. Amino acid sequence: CASSLSLLRFANSPLHF.

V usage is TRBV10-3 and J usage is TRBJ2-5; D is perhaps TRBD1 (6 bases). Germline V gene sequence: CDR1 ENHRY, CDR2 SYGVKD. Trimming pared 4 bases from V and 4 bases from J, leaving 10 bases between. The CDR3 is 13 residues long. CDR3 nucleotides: TGTGCCATCAGTGGACAGGAGTCAGAGACCCAGTACTTC. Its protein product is CAISGQESETQYF.

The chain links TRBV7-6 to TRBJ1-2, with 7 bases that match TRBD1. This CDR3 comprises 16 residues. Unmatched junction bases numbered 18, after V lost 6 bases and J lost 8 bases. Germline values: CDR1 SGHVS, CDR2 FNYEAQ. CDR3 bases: TGTGCCAGCAGTACGATTAAGAAAAGGACAGGCGGGGGCTACACCTTC. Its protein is CASSTIKKRTGGGYTF.

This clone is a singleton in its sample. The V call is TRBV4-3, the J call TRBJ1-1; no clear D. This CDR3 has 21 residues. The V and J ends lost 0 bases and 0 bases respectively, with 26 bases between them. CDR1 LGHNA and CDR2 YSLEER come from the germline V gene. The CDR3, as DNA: TGCGCCAGCAGCCAAGAATTCGGAGGCAATTCAATAACGCGAATGAACACTGAAGCTTTCTTT. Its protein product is CASSQEFGGNSITRMNTEAFF.

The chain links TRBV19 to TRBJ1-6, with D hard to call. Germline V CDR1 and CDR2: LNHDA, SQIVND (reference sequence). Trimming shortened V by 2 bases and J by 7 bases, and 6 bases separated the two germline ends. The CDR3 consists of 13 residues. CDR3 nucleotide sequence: TGTGCCAGTAGTATAACGGGAAATTCACCCCTCCACTTT. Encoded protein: CASSITGNSPLHF.

CDR3 nucleotides: TGTGCCACCTCCGACAGGGCGAACACTGAAGCTTTCTTT. Translation gives CATSDRANTEAFF. The chain is built from TRBV19 and TRBJ1-1, with 7 bases lining up with TRBD1. Germline assignment: CDR1 LNHDA and CDR2 SQIVND (reference sequence). This CDR3 has 13 residues. Trimming at V came to 10 bases and at J to 1 base, leaving 6 bases not matched to a gene.

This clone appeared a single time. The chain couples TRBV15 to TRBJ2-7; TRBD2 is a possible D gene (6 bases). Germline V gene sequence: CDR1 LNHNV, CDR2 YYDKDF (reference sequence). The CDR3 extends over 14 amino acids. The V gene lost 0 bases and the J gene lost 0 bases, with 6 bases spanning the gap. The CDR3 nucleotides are TGTGCCACCAGCAGAGATAGCGGCTCCTACGAGCAGTACTTC. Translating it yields CATSRDSGSYEQYF.

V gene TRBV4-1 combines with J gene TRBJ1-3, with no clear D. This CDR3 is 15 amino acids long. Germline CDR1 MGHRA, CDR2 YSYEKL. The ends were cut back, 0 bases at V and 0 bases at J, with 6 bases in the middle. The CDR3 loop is CASSQDTPSGNTIYF. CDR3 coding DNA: TGCGCCAGCAGCCAAGATACACCCTCTGGAAACACCATATATTTT.

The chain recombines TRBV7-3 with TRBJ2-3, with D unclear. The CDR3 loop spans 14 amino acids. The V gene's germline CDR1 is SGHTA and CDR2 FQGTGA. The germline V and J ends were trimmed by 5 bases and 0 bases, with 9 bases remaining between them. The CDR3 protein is CASSPPESTDTQYF. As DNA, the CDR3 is TGTGCCAGCAGCCCACCCGAGAGCACAGATACGCAGTATTTT.

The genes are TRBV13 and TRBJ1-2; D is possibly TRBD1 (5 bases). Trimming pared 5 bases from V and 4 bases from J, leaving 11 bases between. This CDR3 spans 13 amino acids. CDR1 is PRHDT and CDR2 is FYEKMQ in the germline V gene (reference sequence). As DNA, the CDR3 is TGTGCCAGCAGCCGAGACAGACGCTATGGCTACACCTTC. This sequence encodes CASSRDRRYGYTF.

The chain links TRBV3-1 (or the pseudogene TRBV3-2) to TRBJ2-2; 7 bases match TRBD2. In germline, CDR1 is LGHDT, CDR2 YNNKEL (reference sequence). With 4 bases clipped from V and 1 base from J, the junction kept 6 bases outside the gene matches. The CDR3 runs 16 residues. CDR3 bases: TGTGCCAGCAGCCTTCAGGGAGGGGTGAACACCGGGGAGCTGTTTTTT. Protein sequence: CASSLQGGVNTGELFF.